This TCR beta chain was retrieved from a study of vaccination and CD4 T cells after COVID-19. Study-level information: The convalescent population consisted of six males and four females, two of whom were of Hispanic ethnicity.

Cultured CD4+ T cells had their DNA profiled by the Oncomine TCR Beta short-read assay. From the PCR reads, TCRdb called clonotypes with MiXCR, one entry per CDR3 protein. The repertoire includes 21,000 or so distinct CDR3 sequences, over 40% of them detected once, and approximately 5.4% sits in the top ten. CDR3 length equals 15 residues. V lost 4 bases and J 6 bases, leaving 20 bases between the germline ends. The germline gives CDR1 DFQATT, CDR2 SNEGSKA (reference sequence). The sample's time point: late sampling 161 to 241 days after vaccination in three convalescent patients. Specified treatment: approximately nine-day PBMC culture with coronavirus spike peptide pools or control peptides (ViraFEST assay). Following expansion of antigen-specific T cells with peptide pools, ViraFEST then sequenced TCRs. Findings of the study overall: Relatively small numbers of convalescent patients were studied, with no early post-infection timepoints included.

In the case of this clonotype: What it binds is unknown.

The sequence derives from a human donor who had recovered from COVID-19. V usage is TRBV20-1 and J usage is TRBJ2-3, with a possible D match to TRBD2 (6 bases). The material was CD4+ T cells from blood, cultured in vitro, obtained about 7 months after SARS-CoV-2 vaccination. As DNA, the CDR3 is TGCAGTGCTACCCCCGGAGGGGAAATCGGGGATACGCAGTATTTT. Translating gives CSATPGGEIGDTQYF.